The sequence of this T cell receptor (beta chain) was determined in a study of cytomegalovirus exposure and HLA in healthy donors. Whole-study findings and limits: The classifier, whose performance was assessed in both the original and validation cohorts, reportedly diagnosed cytomegalovirus status with high specificity and sensitivity. Immune exposure was documented only through CMV serostatus. Later on, a genetic analysis was performed. It linked a missense variant in DCLRE1C with V- and J-gene trimming of TCR beta.

Unrecorded immune exposure was likely among donors, who were nominally healthy when sampled. PCR employed 60 Vbeta and 13 Jbeta primers. Using immunoSEQ multiplex PCR, the repertoire was profiled, and TCRdb retains in-frame clones only, with some absent. The data hold over 150,000 clones, with approximately 78% observed a single time. The trim removed 5 bases at V and 1 base at J, leaving 5 bases unmatched. Germline lookup yields CDR1 LNHDA and CDR2 SQIVND (reference sequence). The CDR3 runs 15 residues. This clone came up once. What it binds is unknown. Sequences were obtained from PBMCs. The rearrangement joins TRBV19 to TRBJ2-5; 9 nucleotides agree with TRBD2. The TCR originated in a woman aged 45-65 years in good health and CMV-seropositive. CDR3 protein: CASSLGGLAQETQYF. The CDR3 DNA reads TGTGCCAGTAGTTTAGGGGGACTAGCCCAAGAGACCCAGTACTTC.